These 21 T cell receptor beta chains share one sample of origin, sequenced in a study of CD8 T cells in ankylosing spondylitis. TCRdb fed the 5' RACE reads into MiXCR, producing one record per CDR3 protein. The sample holds 150,000 to 200,000 distinct CDR3 sequences; about 9.9% are singletons and the top ten take about 28%. Source material: blood, either unsorted or a sorted T cell fraction (not recorded which). These receptors came from a male donor with ankylosing spondylitis or in good health (not recorded which).

This clonotype appeared many times. The DNA for the CDR3 is TGTGCCAGCAGCCTCCAAAAGCATATAGAAGGAACCCAGTACTTC. It specifies CASSLQKHIEGTQYF. The rearrangement joins TRBV14 to TRBJ2-5; D is uncertain. This CDR3 is 15 amino acids long. The V gene's germline CDR1 is SGHDN and CDR2 FVKESK. V was pared by 4 bases and J by 8 bases, with 20 bases between. Variable domain in full (rest from reference TRBV14 and TRBJ2-5): EAGVTQFPSHSVIEKGQTVTLRCDPISGHDNLYWYRRVMGKEIKFLLHFVKESKQDESGMPNNRFLAERTGGTYSTLKVQPAELEDSGVYFCASSLQKHIEGTQYFGPGTRLLVL.

Points on this clonotype: This may stem from a read error, because a much larger clone lies one nucleotide away. The rearrangement links TRBV10-3 to TRBJ2-2; the D call may be TRBD1 or TRBD2 (6 bases each). V was clipped by 4 bases and J by 3 bases, with 9 bases between them. The germline CDR1 and CDR2 sequences are ENHRY and SYGVKD. The CDR3 has 14 residues. The CDR3 protein is CAISGGADTGELFF. CDR3 sequence (DNA): TGTGCCATCAGTGGGGGGGCGGACACCGGGGAGCTGTTTTTT.

This clonotype showed up many times. The chain combines TRBV9 with TRBJ1-1; D ambiguous. V gave up 4 bases and J gave up 0 bases, with 13 bases separating them. CDR1 and CDR2 (germline): SGDLS, YYNGEE. This CDR3 spans 15 amino acids. The CDR3: CASSPEGALNTEAFF. The CDR3 region has the DNA TGTGCCAGCAGCCCAGAGGGAGCTCTGAACACTGAAGCTTTCTTT.

The J gene is TRBJ2-5, the V gene TRBV7-2, with 8 nucleotides matching TRBD2. Unmatched junction bases numbered 10, after V lost 5 bases and J lost 5 bases. This CDR3 is built from 15 residues. The germline V gene encodes CDR1 SGHTA and CDR2 FQGNSA. As DNA, the CDR3 is TGTGCCAGCAGCCTGCATAGCGGGGTGGGGGAGACCCAGTACTTC. Translating it yields CASSLHSGVGETQYF.

Many counts were recorded for this clonotype. J is TRBJ2-5 and V is TRBV5-4; TRBD2 aligns across 8 bases. The germline gives CDR1 SGHNT, CDR2 YYREEE (reference sequence). Unmatched junction bases numbered 2, after V lost 2 bases and J lost 5 bases. The CDR3 contains 13 residues. The CDR3 is CASSFSGTETQYF. The CDR3 DNA follows: TGTGCCAGCAGCTTTAGCGGGACGGAGACCCAGTACTTC. The full variable domain, its missing parts supplied by reference TRBV5-4 and TRBJ2-5, is ETGVTQSPTHLIKTRGQQVTLRCSSQSGHNTVSWYQQALGQGPQFIFQYYREEENGRGNFPPRFSGLQFPNYSSELNVNALELDDSALYLCASSFSGTETQYFGPGTRLLVL.

CDR3 bases: TGCAGTGCTAGAGGCCCTGGACAGGGGGCCGAGAACACTGAAGCTTTCTTT. Protein sequence: CSARGPGQGAENTEAFF. The chain employs TRBV20-1 and TRBJ1-1; 11 bases match TRBD1. This CDR3 has 17 amino acids. The V gene end was trimmed by 1 base and the J gene end by 1 base; junction bases not matched to a gene: 8. From germline, CDR1 is DFQATT and CDR2 SNEGSKA (reference sequence).

This clonotype has a count of ten or more. This chain connects TRBV20-1 to TRBJ1-1, with 8 bases lining up with TRBD1. This CDR3 is built from 14 residues. The germline CDR1 and CDR2 sequences are DFQATT and SNEGSKA (reference sequence). Trimming cost V 3 bases and J 7 bases; bases outside gene matches: 10. The DNA of the CDR3 is TGCAGTGCTAGGTCCGGGACAGGAGTTAATGAAGCTTTCTTT. This encodes CSARSGTGVNEAFF.

This clonotype was picked up many times. The chain uses TRBV12-3 or TRBV12-4 and TRBJ2-5, with D perhaps being TRBD1 or TRBD2 (5 bases each). Trimming removed 7 bases from V and 4 bases from J, with 13 bases in between. CDR3 length: 13 residues. Written as DNA, the CDR3 is TGTGCCAGCACCCGGGACGGACGAGAGACCCAGTACTTC. This encodes CASTRDGRETQYF.

This clonotype appeared many times. J is TRBJ2-1 and V is TRBV29-1, with 10 bases identical to TRBD1. J was trimmed by 1 base and V by 1 base; bases with no gene match: 1. Germline CDR1 reads SQVTM; CDR2 reads ANQGSEA. The CDR3 consists of 15 residues. The CDR3 is CSVEGGQGSYNEQFF. As DNA, the CDR3 is TGCAGCGTTGAAGGGGGACAGGGGTCCTACAATGAGCAGTTCTTC.

CDR3 sequence (DNA): TGTGCCAGCAGCCCGGACAGGGGGCGCCGGGAGACCCAGTACTTC. Protein product: CASSPDRGRRETQYF. J is TRBJ2-5 and V is TRBV7-7; 11 bases agree with TRBD1. Germline CDR1 and CDR2: SSHAT and FNYEAQ (reference sequence). The ends lost 5 bases at V and 5 bases at J; junction bases unmatched: 7. The CDR3 consists of 15 residues.

This clonotype was picked up a small number of times. The chain carries TRBV7-2 and TRBJ2-3, with a tentative D call TRBD1 (7 bases). This CDR3 has 13 amino acids. Germline V gene sequence: CDR1 SGHTA, CDR2 FQGNSA. Trimming stripped 11 bases from V and 4 bases from J, with 16 bases between. The CDR3 here is CAVRAGGSDTQYF. CDR3 nucleotides: TGTGCCGTGCGCGCAGGGGGGTCAGATACGCAGTATTTT.

The table lists this clonotype with many counts. V usage is TRBV12-3 or TRBV12-4 and J usage is TRBJ2-5, with TRBD2 matching over 8 bases. The V gene end was trimmed by 6 bases and the J gene end by 2 bases; junction bases not matched to a gene: 8. The CDR3 has 15 residues. The CDR3: CASRSSGAFQETQYF. Written as DNA, the CDR3 is TGTGCCAGCAGAAGTAGCGGGGCTTTTCAAGAGACCCAGTACTTC.

This clonotype was seen more than once but under ten times. This sequence joins TRBV13 and TRBJ2-1; D might be TRBD2 (5 bases). V gave up 5 bases and J gave up 8 bases, with 16 bases separating them. Germline-derived CDR1 and CDR2 are PRHDT and FYEKMQ (reference sequence). CDR3 length equals 14 residues. The CDR3: CASSERLRLDEQFF. DNA for the CDR3: TGTGCCAGCAGCGAGAGACTACGACTGGATGAGCAGTTCTTC.

The V call is TRBV6-5, the J call TRBJ2-2; D unclear. Per germline, CDR1 MNHEY and CDR2 SVGAGI. This CDR3 is built from 15 residues. V was cut by 2 bases and J by 5 bases, with 12 bases left in between. CDR3 sequence: CASSYGRSSTGELFF. For the CDR3, the DNA is TGTGCCAGCAGTTACGGTCGCTCGAGTACCGGGGAGCTGTTTTTT.

This clonotype was counted many times. The DNA of the CDR3 is TGCAGTGCTAGTCCTTCCGGGACAGGGACTTCACCCCTCCACTTT. This encodes CSASPSGTGTSPLHF. The chain joins TRBV20-1 to TRBJ1-6; 9 bases match TRBD1. There are 15 residues in the CDR3. Trimming at V came to 3 bases and at J to 9 bases, leaving 9 bases not matched to a gene. CDR1 is DFQATT and CDR2 is SNEGSKA in the germline V gene (reference sequence).

In this sample, this clonotype turned up many times. The chain couples TRBV5-1 to TRBJ2-1; tentative D call: TRBD1 (5 bases). CDR1 is SGHRS and CDR2 is YFSETQ in the germline V gene. The CDR3 sequence is 12 residues long. V was cut by 5 bases and J by 8 bases, with 11 bases left in between. The CDR3 coding sequence is TGCGCCAGCAGAGAGGACAATTATGAGCAGTTCTTC. Its protein is CASREDNYEQFF. The full variable domain, in which reference TRBV5-1 and TRBJ2-1 provide the parts outside the CDR3, is KAGVTQTPRYLIKTRGQQVTLSCSPISGHRSVSWYQQTPGQGLQFLFEYFSETQRNKGNFPGRFSGRQFSNSRSEMNVSTLELGDSALYLCASREDNYEQFFGPGTRLTVL.

This clonotype was seen a handful of times. The rearrangement joins TRBV4-2 to TRBJ2-1; TRBD2 matches 11 bases. The germline gives CDR1 LGHNA, CDR2 YNFKEQ. The CDR3 is 15 amino acids. The V and J ends lost 1 base and 9 bases, in that order; junction bases with no gene match: 5. CDR3 in DNA: TGTGCCAGCAGCCAAGGACTAGCGGGAATTGGTGAGCAGTTCTTC. It is translated as CASSQGLAGIGEQFF.

This clonotype was observed many times. The V gene is TRBV29-1, the J gene TRBJ1-5; unclear D gene. The CDR3 spans 14 residues. Germline assignment: CDR1 SQVTM and CDR2 ANQGSEA. Deletions cut 5 bases from V and 6 bases from J, with 17 bases between. The CDR3 is CSVLGWPSGQPQHF. CDR3 in DNA: TGCAGCGTTCTGGGTTGGCCCTCAGGTCAGCCCCAGCATTTT.

This clonotype was found many times. J is TRBJ1-3 and V is TRBV5-1; TRBD1 is a possible D gene (6 bases). Trimming cost V 0 bases and J 3 bases, with 10 bases left between them. Looked up from germline, CDR1 is SGHRS and CDR2 is YFSETQ. The CDR3 runs 15 residues. Written as DNA, the CDR3 is TGCGCCAGCAGCTTGGCGGGCAGGGGTGGAAACACCATATATTTT. Amino acid sequence: CASSLAGRGGNTIYF.

This clonotype came up many times. Mismatch with germline at one junction end may stem from a read error. The chain couples TRBV5-1 to TRBJ2-1; D possibly corresponds to TRBD1 (6 bases). CDR1 is SGHRS, CDR2 YFSETQ, per germline. The CDR3 spans 13 residues. The CDR3: CASTLGANNEQFF. CDR3 in DNA: TGCGCCAGCACCTTGGGGGCAAACAATGAGCAGTTCTTC.

This clonotype occurred many times. The chain links TRBV5-1 to TRBJ2-7; 10 bases map to TRBD1. This CDR3 is built from 15 residues. J gave up 6 bases and V 3 bases, and 9 bases lay outside the gene matches. The germline V gene has CDR1 SGHRS and CDR2 YFSETQ. This chain's CDR3 is CASSSTGTGVVEQYF. DNA for the CDR3: TGCGCCAGCAGCTCAACCGGGACAGGGGTGGTCGAGCAGTACTTC.